This T cell receptor (beta chain) derives from a study of response to subunit inactivated influenza vaccine. TCRdb reanalysed the RT-PCR reads using MiXCR and keeps one entry per CDR3 protein. The table records roughly 790,000 distinct CDR3 sequences, around 21% of them present only once. There are 13 residues in the CDR3. The V end was cut by 6 bases, the J end by 10 bases, with 16 bases between. Germline values: CDR1 SGHRS, CDR2 YFSETQ. Only a few counts were recorded for this clonotype. What it binds is unknown. Overall study findings and caveats: Each seasonal influenza vaccination recruits few new T cells, the authors suggested.

This TCR came from a man aged 45-60 years who received an inactivated influenza vaccine. The sample was PBMCs from blood, taken 5 days after vaccination. The genes are TRBV5-1 and TRBJ2-2, with D perhaps matching TRBD2 (5 bases). This CDR3 is CASTTRGPPELFF. In DNA form, the CDR3 reads TGCGCCAGCACCACCCGCGGGCCTCCGGAGCTGTTTTTT.